This T cell receptor beta chain was sequenced for a study of blood T cell repertoires in COVID-19. Whole-study context: Samples of COVID-19 (acute and convalescent) were obtained from the United States, Italy and Spain. In each case, the material was cDNA or gDNA derived from T cells, B-cell-depleted T cells, or PBMCs.

Germline V gives CDR1 MNHEY, CDR2 SVGEGT. Trimming removed 6 bases at V and 0 bases at J, with 12 bases between. CDR3 length: 15 amino acids. As processed by the authors: Amplification from reference gene primers served as the basis for estimated nucleated cell counts. Sequencing was performed with immunoSEQ multiplex PCR; in TCRdb, only in-frame clones are kept and a portion is missing. V, J and clone size are those of that table, while D and trimming were read from the DNA. This sample has about 90,000 clones, with 85% found just once. The receptor was isolated from a woman aged 70-85 years with active or convalescent COVID-19. Input material: peripheral blood. The V call is TRBV6-2 or TRBV6-3, the J call TRBJ1-3; no firm D call. This CDR3 is CASSLDTYSGNTIYF. The CDR3 DNA reads as TGTGCCAGCAGCCTCGACACGTACTCTGGAAACACCATATATTTT.